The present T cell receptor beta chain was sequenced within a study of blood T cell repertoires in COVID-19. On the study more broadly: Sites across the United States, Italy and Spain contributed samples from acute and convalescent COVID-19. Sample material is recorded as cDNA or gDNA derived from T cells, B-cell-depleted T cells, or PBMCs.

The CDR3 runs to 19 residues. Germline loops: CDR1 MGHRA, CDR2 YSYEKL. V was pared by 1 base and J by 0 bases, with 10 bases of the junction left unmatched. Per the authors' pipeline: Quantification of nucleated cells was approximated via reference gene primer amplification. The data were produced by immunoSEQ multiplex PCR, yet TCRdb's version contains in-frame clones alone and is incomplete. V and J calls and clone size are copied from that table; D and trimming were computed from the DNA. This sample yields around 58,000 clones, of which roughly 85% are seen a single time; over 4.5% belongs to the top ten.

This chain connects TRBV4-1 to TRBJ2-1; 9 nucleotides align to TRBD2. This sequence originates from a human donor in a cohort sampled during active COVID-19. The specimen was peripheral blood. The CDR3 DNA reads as TGCGCCAGCAGCCAAGCGATTAGCGGGGGCCGGAGCTCCTACAATGAGCAGTTCTTC. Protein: CASSQAISGGRSSYNEQFF.